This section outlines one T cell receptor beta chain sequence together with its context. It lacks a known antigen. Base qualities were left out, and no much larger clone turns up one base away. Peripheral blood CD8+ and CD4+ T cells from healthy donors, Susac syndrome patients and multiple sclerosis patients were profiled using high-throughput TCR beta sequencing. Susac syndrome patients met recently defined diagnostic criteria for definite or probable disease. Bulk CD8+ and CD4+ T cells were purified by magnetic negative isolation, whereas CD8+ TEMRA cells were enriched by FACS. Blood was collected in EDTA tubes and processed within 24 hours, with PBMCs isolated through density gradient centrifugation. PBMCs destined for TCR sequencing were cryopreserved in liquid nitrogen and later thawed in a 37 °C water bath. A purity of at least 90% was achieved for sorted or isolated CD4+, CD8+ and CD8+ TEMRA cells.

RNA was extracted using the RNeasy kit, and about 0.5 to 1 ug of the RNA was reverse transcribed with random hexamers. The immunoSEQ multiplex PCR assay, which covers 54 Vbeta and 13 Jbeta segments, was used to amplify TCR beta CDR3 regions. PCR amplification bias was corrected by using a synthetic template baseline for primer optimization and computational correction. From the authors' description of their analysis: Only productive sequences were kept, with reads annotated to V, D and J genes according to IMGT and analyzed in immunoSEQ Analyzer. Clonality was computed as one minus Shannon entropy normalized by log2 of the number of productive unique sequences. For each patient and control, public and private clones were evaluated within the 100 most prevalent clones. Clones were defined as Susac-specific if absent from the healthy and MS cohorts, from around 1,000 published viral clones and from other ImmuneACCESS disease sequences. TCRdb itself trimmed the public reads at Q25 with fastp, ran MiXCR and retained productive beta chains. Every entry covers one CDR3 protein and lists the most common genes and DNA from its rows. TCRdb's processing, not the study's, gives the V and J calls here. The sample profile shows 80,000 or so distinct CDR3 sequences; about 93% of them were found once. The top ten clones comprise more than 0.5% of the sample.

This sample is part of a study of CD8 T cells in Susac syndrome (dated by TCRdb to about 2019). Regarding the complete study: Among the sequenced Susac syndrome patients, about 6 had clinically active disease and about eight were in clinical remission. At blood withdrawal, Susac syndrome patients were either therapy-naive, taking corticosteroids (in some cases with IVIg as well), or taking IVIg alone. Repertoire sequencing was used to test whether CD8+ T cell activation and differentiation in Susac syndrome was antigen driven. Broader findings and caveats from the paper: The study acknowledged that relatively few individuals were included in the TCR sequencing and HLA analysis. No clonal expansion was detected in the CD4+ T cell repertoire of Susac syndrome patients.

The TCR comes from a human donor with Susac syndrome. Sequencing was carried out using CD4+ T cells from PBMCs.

In nucleotide form, the sequence is TGTGCCAGCAGTCCCCCCCTGGGTAGGGGATCCTACGAGCAGTACTTC. Translated, this gives CASSPPLGRGSYEQYF. The chain couples TRBV27 to TRBJ2-7, with TRBD1 as a weak D call on 5 bases. Deletion took 5 bases off V and 1 base off J, with a span of 18 bases between the germline ends. Including the terminal cysteine and phenylalanine, the CDR3 comprises 16 residues. The kept DNA is CDR3 alone, 48 bases in frame from the first base. CDR1 and CDR2 were assigned from the germline V gene (reference sequence) as MNHEY and SMNVEV.